Each of the 8 T cell receptor beta chains below was sequenced from the same sample in a study of shared clonotypes between healthy human individuals. Sequencing used immunoSEQ multiplex PCR; TCRdb keeps in-frame clones, though not all of them. The sample has about 1.1 million clones; approximately 78% are singletons. Sequenced: memory CD4+ T cells from PBMCs. Subset: CD45RA-negative fraction. These receptors were taken from a man younger than 35 in good health. Some clones in this sample may be carry-over from other donors' samples.

The genes are TRBV5-1 and TRBJ2-1; TRBD2 matches at 8 bases. Losses at the gene ends were 6 bases for V and 2 bases for J; bases not matched to a gene: 4. The CDR3 contains 14 residues. From germline, CDR1 is SGHRS and CDR2 YFSETQ. The CDR3 DNA reads TGCGCCAGCAACCGGGAGGGGACCTACAATGAGCAGTTCTTC. Its translation is CASNREGTYNEQFF. The full variable domain, in which reference TRBV5-1 and TRBJ2-1 provide the parts outside the CDR3, is KAGVTQTPRYLIKTRGQQVTLSCSPISGHRSVSWYQQTPGQGLQFLFEYFSETQRNKGNFPGRFSGRQFSNSRSEMNVSTLELGDSALYLCASNREGTYNEQFFGPGTRLTVL.

The rearrangement uses TRBV28 and TRBJ2-7; maybe TRBD1 (6 bases). Between the trimmed V and J ends, which lost 5 bases and 6 bases, there was a span of 11 bases. There are 12 residues in the CDR3. From germline, CDR1 is MDHEN and CDR2 SYDVKM. The CDR3 DNA sequence: TGTGCCAGCAGTCCTACAGGGCCCGAGCAGTACTTC. It is translated as CASSPTGPEQYF.

As concerns this clone: The sample contains more than one DNA sequence encoding this CDR3. The CDR3 DNA reads TGTGCCAGCAGCTTGACAGGACAGGGAGTAAACACTGAAGCTTTCTTT. It encodes CASSLTGQGVNTEAFF. This chain links TRBV5-4 with TRBJ1-1; 8 positions match TRBD1. After removal of 1 base from V and 2 bases from J, the junction contained 7 bases not matched to a gene. From germline, CDR1 is SGHNT and CDR2 YYREEE (reference sequence). This CDR3 has 16 amino acids.

With respect to this clone: A much more abundant neighbour one base away suggests this may be a read error. V is TRBV10-2 and J is TRBJ1-5; D is uncertain. The CDR3 runs to 12 residues. Germline V gene sequence: CDR1 WSHSY, CDR2 SAAADI. The V end was cut by 5 bases, the J end by 0 bases, with 2 bases between. The CDR3 loop is CASSYSNQPQHF. DNA for the CDR3: TGCGCCAGCAGTTATAGCAATCAGCCCCAGCATTTT.

The gene calls are TRBV30 and TRBJ2-7, with D perhaps TRBD1 (8 bases). This CDR3 is built from 17 residues. Between the trimmed V and J ends, which lost 3 bases and 7 bases, there was a span of 28 bases. Germline V CDR1 and CDR2: GTSNPN, SVGIG (reference sequence). The CDR3 here is CAWSVGVYRGGQREQYF. The CDR3 nucleotides are TGTGCCTGGAGCGTAGGAGTCTACAGGGGGGGCCAGAGGGAGCAGTACTTC.

Note on this clone: Being one base from a much bigger clone, this may be a read error. The chain links TRBV7-3 to TRBJ1-2; 9 bases line up with TRBD1. The V and J ends lost 5 bases and 7 bases, in that order; junction bases with no gene match: 5. The germline CDR1 and CDR2 sequences are SGHTA and FQGTGA. CDR3 length: 13 amino acids. The CDR3 sequence is CASSADRGGGYTF. CDR3 DNA: TGTGCCAGCAGCGCCGACAGGGGGGGTGGCTACACCTTC.

V gene TRBV19 combines with J gene TRBJ1-3; D unresolved. In germline, CDR1 is LNHDA, CDR2 SQIVND (reference sequence). Trimming removed 4 bases from V and 0 bases from J, with 7 bases in between. There are 14 residues in the CDR3. The CDR3 protein is CASSKWDSGNTIYF. The CDR3, as DNA: TGTGCCAGTAGTAAGTGGGACTCTGGAAACACCATATATTTT.

The table lists this clone with many counts. Other DNA sequences in the sample encode the same CDR3. The chain uses TRBV2 and TRBJ2-3, with D perhaps TRBD1 (5 bases). Germline CDR1 and CDR2: SNHLY and FYNNEI. Between the trimmed V and J ends, which lost 3 bases and 6 bases, there was a span of 7 bases. CDR3 size: 12 residues. The CDR3 spells CASSDRADTQYF. Written as DNA, the CDR3 is TGTGCCAGCAGTGACAGGGCTGATACGCAGTATTTT.